One and the same sample provided the 26 T cell receptor beta chains below, sequenced in a study of T cell responses to AZD1222 COVID-19 vaccine. Only in-frame clones appear in the TCRdb table, and some are missing; sequencing was by immunoSEQ multiplex PCR. The repertoire has approximately 160,000 clones, 75% to 95% of them found once; the top ten carry about 4.5%. The specimen was peripheral blood, collected on day 0 of AZD1222 vaccination. Receptor source: an adult in good health.

This chain links TRBV7-6 with TRBJ2-7; possibly TRBD1 or TRBD2 for D (6 bases each). Germline values: CDR1 SGHVS, CDR2 FNYEAQ. Trimming took 0 bases from V and 1 from J, leaving 13 bases between them. The CDR3 has 16 residues. As DNA, the CDR3 is TGTGCCAGCAGCTTAGCTTGGGGGGCACGGTCCTACGAGCAGTACTTC. This codes for CASSLAWGARSYEQYF.

The chain couples TRBV25-1 to TRBJ1-6, with TRBD1 as a possible D gene (5 bases). The CDR3 has 12 amino acids. The germline V gene has CDR1 MGHDK and CDR2 SYGVNS. Between the trimmed V and J ends, which lost 7 bases and 14 bases, there was a span of 15 bases. CDR3 sequence reads: CASTDGGTSLHF. In DNA, the CDR3 is TGTGCCAGCACCGACGGGGGAACGTCCCTCCACTTT.

V is TRBV19 and J is TRBJ1-4; D uncertain. V lost 5 bases to trimming and J lost 0 bases, with 10 bases between them. Germline lookup yields CDR1 LNHDA and CDR2 SQIVND (reference sequence). The CDR3 contains 15 residues. CDR3 region: CASSRNRATNEKLFF. The CDR3 DNA follows: TGTGCCAGTAGTCGTAATAGGGCAACTAATGAAAAACTGTTTTTT.

This clone appeared once. The V and J genes are TRBV3-1 (or the pseudogene TRBV3-2) and TRBJ2-5; D is unresolved. The V gene's germline CDR1 is LGHDT and CDR2 YNNKEL (reference sequence). V was clipped by 4 bases and J by 1 base, with 7 bases between them. This CDR3 is built from 13 residues. This CDR3 is CASSRESQETQYF. The CDR3 DNA reads TGTGCCAGCAGCCGAGAGAGCCAAGAGACCCAGTACTTC.

The chain recombines TRBV28 with TRBJ2-7; D is unresolved. Between the trimmed V and J ends, which lost 3 bases and 4 bases, there was a span of 7 bases. This CDR3 has 12 amino acids. Germline lookup yields CDR1 MDHEN and CDR2 SYDVKM. This CDR3 is CASSFWGYEQYF. CDR3 coding DNA: TGTGCCAGCAGTTTCTGGGGTTACGAGCAGTACTTC.

The count of this clone is one. The chain is built from TRBV28 and TRBJ2-1; D gene ambiguous. The CDR3 consists of 11 residues. The V and J ends lost 5 bases and 5 bases respectively, with 4 bases between them. Germline CDR1 reads MDHEN; CDR2 reads SYDVKM. The CDR3 region is CASSTNNEQFF. The CDR3 DNA is TGTGCCAGCAGTACTAACAATGAGCAGTTCTTC.

J is TRBJ1-5 and V is TRBV2, with 7 bases matching TRBD1. V gave up 6 bases and J gave up 2 bases; unmatched junction bases: 10. CDR3 length equals 16 residues. The germline V gene encodes CDR1 SNHLY and CDR2 FYNNEI. Here the CDR3 reads CASRDRVLQGNQPQHF. The CDR3, as DNA: TGTGCCAGCAGAGACAGGGTACTACAAGGCAATCAGCCCCAGCATTTT.

A note on this clone: This sample includes further DNA sequences coding for the same CDR3. The rearrangement joins TRBV19 to TRBJ2-1, with 10 bases that match TRBD2. In germline, CDR1 is LNHDA, CDR2 SQIVND (reference sequence). CDR3 length: 15 amino acids. Trimming removed 4 bases from V and 2 bases from J; junction bases left unmatched: 2. The CDR3 region has the DNA TGTGCCAGTAGTACCGGGACTAGCGCCTACAATGAGCAGTTCTTC. It translates to CASSTGTSAYNEQFF.

This clone was observed a single time. CDR3 sequence: CASSLAGGKNIQYF. Written as DNA, the CDR3 is TGTGCCAGCAGCTTAGCAGGGGGCAAAAACATTCAGTACTTC. This chain connects TRBV11-2 to TRBJ2-4, with 7 bases that match TRBD1. The CDR3 consists of 14 residues. With 1 base clipped from V and 3 bases from J, the junction kept 0 bases outside the gene matches. Per the germline V gene, CDR1 is SGHAT and CDR2 is FQNNGV.

The rearrangement uses TRBV7-9 and TRBJ1-3; tentative D call: TRBD1 (5 bases). Germline CDR1 reads SEHNR; CDR2 reads FQNEAQ (reference sequence). This CDR3 is 14 amino acids long. Between the trimmed V and J ends, which lost 4 bases and 2 bases, there was a span of 9 bases. CDR3 residues: CASSSQGPGNTIYF. The CDR3 nucleotides are TGTGCCAGCAGCTCTCAGGGCCCTGGAAACACCATATATTTT.

V is TRBV6-6 and J is TRBJ2-3; D is undetermined. Deletions cut 0 bases from V and 6 bases from J, with 7 bases between. Per the germline V gene, CDR1 is MNHNY and CDR2 is SVGAGI (reference sequence). The CDR3 length is 13 residues. The CDR3 nucleotides are TGTGCCAGCAGTTACTCAACACAGGATACGCAGTATTTT. As protein: CASSYSTQDTQYF.

In DNA, the CDR3 is TGTGCCAGCAGCTTAGAGGGCAGGGGAGCTAACTATGGCTACACCTTC. Translating gives CASSLEGRGANYGYTF. The chain is built from TRBV11-3 and TRBJ1-2; D may be TRBD1 (6 bases). Germline CDR1 is SGHNT and CDR2 is YENEEA. This CDR3 spans 16 amino acids. V lost 0 bases and J lost 0, with 11 bases in between.

J is TRBJ2-1 and V is TRBV6-5; 9 positions match TRBD2. J gave up 2 bases and V 5 bases, and 4 bases lay outside the gene matches. CDR3 size: 15 residues. CDR1 and CDR2 from the germline V gene are MNHEY and SVGAGI. The DNA for the CDR3 is TGTGCCAGCAGTCGCTCTAGCGGGGCCTACAATGAGCAGTTCTTC. Residues: CASSRSSGAYNEQFF.

The chain has TRBV27 and TRBJ2-5; 8 nucleotides line up with TRBD2. This CDR3 is built from 13 residues. Looked up from germline, CDR1 is MNHEY and CDR2 is SMNVEV (reference sequence). V lost 6 bases and J lost 4; bases outside the gene matches: 4. Here the CDR3 reads CASSKRELETQYF. As DNA, the CDR3 is TGTGCCAGCAGCAAGCGGGAGTTAGAGACCCAGTACTTC.

The rearrangement joins TRBV5-4 to TRBJ2-5; 14 positions agree with TRBD2. The CDR3 has 15 residues. CDR1 is SGHNT, CDR2 YYREEE, per germline (reference sequence). With 4 bases clipped from V and 5 bases from J, the junction kept 4 bases outside the gene matches. The CDR3 loop is CASSGTSGRWETQYF. Written as DNA, the CDR3 is TGTGCCAGCAGCGGGACTAGCGGGAGATGGGAGACCCAGTACTTC.

V is TRBV11-3 and J is TRBJ1-1; the D gene is possibly TRBD1 (5 bases). V gave up 0 bases and J gave up 10 bases, with 15 bases separating them. CDR3 length: 14 residues. CDR1 is SGHNT and CDR2 is YENEEA in the germline V gene. The CDR3 sequence is CASSLDEKAGGAFF. The CDR3 DNA reads as TGTGCCAGCAGCTTAGATGAAAAGGCTGGGGGAGCTTTCTTT.

The chain links TRBV7-6 to TRBJ1-4; the match to TRBD1 covers 9 bases. CDR3 length: 15 amino acids. With 6 bases clipped from V and 7 bases from J, the junction kept 9 bases outside the gene matches. The germline gives CDR1 SGHVS, CDR2 FNYEAQ. In nucleotides, the CDR3 is TGTGCCAGCAGTTTAAACACAGGGGGCGTTGAAAAACTGTTTTTT. This translates into CASSLNTGGVEKLFF. The full variable domain, its missing parts supplied by reference TRBV7-6 and TRBJ1-4, is GAGVSQSPRYKVTKRGQDVALRCDPISGHVSLYWYRQALGQGPEFLTYFNYEAQQDKSGLPNDRFSAERPEGSISTLTIQRTEQRDSAMYRCASSLNTGGVEKLFFGSGTQLSVL.

The table lists this clone with a count of one. The chain couples TRBV7-9 to TRBJ2-5; TRBD1 aligns across 8 bases. The CDR3 length is 17 residues. The V and J ends lost 6 bases and 0 bases, in that order; junction bases with no gene match: 12. The germline V gene has CDR1 SEHNR and CDR2 FQNEAQ (reference sequence). The CDR3 DNA reads TGTGCCAGCAGACCCGCGTTGTACAGGGGGTACCAAGAGACCCAGTACTTC. This sequence encodes CASRPALYRGYQETQYF.

CDR3 sequence: CASSLRTAGVQETQYF. Here the CDR3 DNA reads TGTGCCAGCAGCTTAAGAACGGCAGGGGTCCAAGAGACCCAGTACTTC. This chain joins TRBV7-9 and TRBJ2-5, with a possible D match to TRBD1 (6 bases). The CDR3 spans 16 residues. Looked up from germline, CDR1 is SEHNR and CDR2 is FQNEAQ (reference sequence). V gave up 2 bases and J gave up 1 base, with 14 bases separating them.

V and J are TRBV4-1 and TRBJ2-5; 7 bases are shared with TRBD2. The ends lost 4 bases at V and 2 bases at J; junction bases unmatched: 4. This CDR3 has 14 residues. In germline, CDR1 is MGHRA, CDR2 YSYEKL. The CDR3 DNA follows: TGCGCCAGCAGCCTCGGGAGGAGACAAGAGACCCAGTACTTC. Residues: CASSLGRRQETQYF.

The rearrangement links TRBV5-8 to TRBJ2-3; 9 bases line up with TRBD2. Germline CDR1 is SGHTS and CDR2 is YDEGEE. The CDR3 is 15 amino acids. The ends lost 4 bases at V and 4 bases at J; junction bases unmatched: 7. The DNA of the CDR3 is TGTGCCAGCAGCGTAGCGGGAGAGGGCGCAGATACGCAGTATTTT. The encoded protein is CASSVAGEGADTQYF.

The chain links TRBV19 to TRBJ2-5, with TRBD1 matching over 8 bases. Trimming cost V 5 bases and J 1 base; bases outside gene matches: 3. Germline CDR1 LNHDA, CDR2 SQIVND (reference sequence). This CDR3 contains 14 residues. The CDR3 bases are TGTGCCAGTAGTTTTACAGGGGGCCAAGAGACCCAGTACTTC. It codes for CASSFTGGQETQYF.

The DNA for the CDR3 is TGTGCCAGTAGTCCTATCGGGCAGGGGAGGTCCCACGAGCAGTACTTC. The encoded protein is CASSPIGQGRSHEQYF. The J gene is TRBJ2-7, the V gene TRBV19, with D perhaps given as TRBD1 or TRBD2 (6 bases each). CDR1 and CDR2 (germline): LNHDA, SQIVND (reference sequence). V shed 5 bases and J shed 5 bases, with 22 bases lying between them. The CDR3 length is 16 residues.

V usage is TRBV6-5 and J usage is TRBJ2-3; D is undetermined. This CDR3 has 13 residues. Looked up from germline, CDR1 is MNHEY and CDR2 is SVGAGI. The V end lost 5 bases, the J end lost 3 bases, and 9 bases lay between the germline ends. The CDR3 coding sequence is TGTGCCAGCAGTCCATACTGGACAGATACGCAGTATTTT. It encodes CASSPYWTDTQYF.

The rearrangement joins TRBV2 to TRBJ2-3, with D possibly TRBD1 on 6 matching bases. This CDR3 comprises 19 residues. Per the germline V gene, CDR1 is SNHLY and CDR2 is FYNNEI. Trimming took off 7 bases at V and 0 bases at J, with 26 bases between the two ends. The CDR3 here is CASIWAQRAVQGSTDTQYF. The CDR3 DNA sequence: TGTGCCAGCATTTGGGCCCAACGAGCAGTCCAGGGGAGCACAGATACGCAGTATTTT.

V usage is TRBV28 and J usage is TRBJ2-3; D is possibly TRBD2 (6 bases). With 5 bases removed from V and 1 base from J, the gap between germline ends came to 13 bases. Per the germline V gene, CDR1 is MDHEN and CDR2 is SYDVKM. This CDR3 region has 15 residues. DNA of the CDR3: TGTGCCAGCAGTGGGAGCGGGCTACGCACAGATACGCAGTATTTT. Amino acids: CASSGSGLRTDTQYF.